This TCR beta chain was identified during a study of T cells in Graves' hyperthyroidism and ophthalmopathy. In making diagnoses, clinical symptoms, serum thyroxine and TRAb, thyroid ultrasound and orbital computed tomography were all used. As regards this clonotype: The antigen remains undetermined. The junction departs from germline at one end; a sequencing error may be responsible.

Authors of the study amplified TCR beta CDR3 regions from RNA transcripts. Researchers ran a first-round RT-PCR on the TCR CDR3 using the HTBI primer set. One entry per CDR3 protein, called by TCRdb with MiXCR from the multiplex PCR reads. The data show 450,000 to 500,000 distinct CDR3 sequences, with roughly 23% seen just once and about half held by the top ten. The CDR3 spans 15 residues. Germline CDR1 reads SGDLS; CDR2 reads YYNGEE. Overall study results and limits: Ophthalmopathy was distinguished from stable hyperthyroidism by 13 V-J signatures.

The TCR was taken from a woman in her seventies with Graves' ophthalmopathy. V is TRBV9 and J is TRBJ1-4; tentatively, D is TRBD1 (5 bases). Sequenced: blood. The CDR3 reads CASSPSGATNEKLVF. The CDR3 DNA sequence: TGTGCCAGCAGCCCCTCCGGGGCAACTAATGAAAAACTGGTTTTT. The whole variable domain, remainder taken from reference TRBV9 and TRBJ1-4, is DSGVTQTPKHLITATGQRVTLRCSPRSGDLSVYWYQQSLDQGLQFLIQYYNGEERAKGNILERFSAQQFPDLHSELNLSSLELGDSALYFCASSPSGATNEKLVFGSGTQLSVL.